This TCR beta chain was identified in a study of blood T cell repertoires in COVID-19. At the level of the study: COVID-19 samples, acute and convalescent, were from the United States, Italy and Spain.

V was pared by 3 bases and J by 5 bases, with 0 bases of the junction left unmatched. There are 14 residues in the CDR3. In germline, CDR1 is WSHSY, CDR2 SAAADI. Original methodology: The assay estimated nucleated cells by amplifying reference gene primers. Some clones are missing from TCRdb's copy, which holds only in-frame ones; the method was immunoSEQ multiplex PCR. From that table come the V and J calls and clone size; the DNA was used to work out D and trimming. Altogether 200,000 to 300,000 clones are present, around 88% being singletons, with the ten largest covering just under 2%. The clonotype comes from a man aged 30-40 years with active or convalescent COVID-19. The sequenced material came from peripheral blood. The chain has TRBV10-2 and TRBJ2-2; TRBD2 agrees at 10 bases. This CDR3 is CASSEAGGTGELFF. CDR3 sequence (DNA): TGCGCCAGCAGTGAAGCGGGGGGGACCGGGGAGCTGTTTTTT.